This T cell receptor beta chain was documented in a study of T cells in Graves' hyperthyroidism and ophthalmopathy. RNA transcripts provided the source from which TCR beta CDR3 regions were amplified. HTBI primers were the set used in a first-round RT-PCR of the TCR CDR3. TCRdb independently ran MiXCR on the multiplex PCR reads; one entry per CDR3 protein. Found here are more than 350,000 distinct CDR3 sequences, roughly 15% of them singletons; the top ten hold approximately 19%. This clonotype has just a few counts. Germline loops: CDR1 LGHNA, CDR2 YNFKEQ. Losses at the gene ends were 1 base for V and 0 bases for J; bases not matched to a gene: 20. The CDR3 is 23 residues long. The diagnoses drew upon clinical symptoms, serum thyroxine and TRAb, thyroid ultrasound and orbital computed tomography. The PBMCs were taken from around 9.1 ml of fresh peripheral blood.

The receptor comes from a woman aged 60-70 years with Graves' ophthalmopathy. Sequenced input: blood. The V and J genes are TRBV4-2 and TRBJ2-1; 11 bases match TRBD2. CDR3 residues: CASSQVIAGTSGGTISSYNEQFF. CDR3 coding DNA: TGTGCCAGCAGCCAAGTGATAGCGGGGACTAGCGGAGGAACCATTAGCTCCTACAATGAGCAGTTCTTC.